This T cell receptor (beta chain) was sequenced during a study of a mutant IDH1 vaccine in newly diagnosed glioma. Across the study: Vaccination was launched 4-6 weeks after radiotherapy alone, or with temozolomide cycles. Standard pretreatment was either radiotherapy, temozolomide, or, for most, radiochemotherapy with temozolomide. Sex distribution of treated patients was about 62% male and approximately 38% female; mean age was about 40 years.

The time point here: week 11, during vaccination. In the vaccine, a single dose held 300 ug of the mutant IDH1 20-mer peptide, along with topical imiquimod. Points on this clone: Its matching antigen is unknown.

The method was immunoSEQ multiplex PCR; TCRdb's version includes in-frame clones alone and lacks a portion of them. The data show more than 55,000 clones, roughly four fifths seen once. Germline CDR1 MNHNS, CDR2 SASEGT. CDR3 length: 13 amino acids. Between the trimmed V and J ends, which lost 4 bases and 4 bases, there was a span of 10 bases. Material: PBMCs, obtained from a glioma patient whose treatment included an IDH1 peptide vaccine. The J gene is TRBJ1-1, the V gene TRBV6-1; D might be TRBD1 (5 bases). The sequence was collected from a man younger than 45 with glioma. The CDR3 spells CASSAEGSTEAFF. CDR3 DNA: TGTGCCAGCAGTGCCGAGGGGAGCACTGAAGCTTTCTTT.